Shown below are 21 T cell receptor beta chains from a single sample sequenced in a study of OX40 agonist ivuxolimab in advanced cancers. This table comes from immunoSEQ multiplex PCR, and its TCRdb copy is limited to in-frame clones, with some not included. The sample shows under 55,000 clones, about 86% of them seen only once. Sequencing was performed on CD4+ or CD8+ T cells sorted from blood, taken in a trial of the OX40 agonist ivuxolimab. The receptors derive from an adult with an advanced solid tumor such as melanoma, head and neck, liver or kidney cancer.

The chain recombines TRBV10-3 with TRBJ1-1; D is uncertain. Trimming left V 4 bases short and J 1 base short, with 7 bases between. Per germline, CDR1 ENHRY and CDR2 SYGVKD. This CDR3 comprises 13 residues. CDR3 loop: CAISGPGNTEAFF. For the CDR3, the DNA is TGTGCCATCAGTGGACCGGGGAACACTGAAGCTTTCTTT.

The chain joins TRBV19 to TRBJ2-7; D unresolved. The V gene lost 0 bases and the J gene lost 0 bases, with 6 bases spanning the gap. This CDR3 contains 14 residues. Germline-derived CDR1 and CDR2 are LNHDA and SQIVND (reference sequence). The CDR3 protein is CASSIEGNSYEQYF. The CDR3 nucleotides read TGTGCCAGTAGTATAGAGGGCAACTCCTACGAGCAGTACTTC.

The CDR3 region is CASTHGTGGQYEKLFF. The CDR3 region has the DNA TGTGCCAGTACCCATGGGACAGGAGGTCAATATGAAAAACTGTTTTTT. This chain connects TRBV19 to TRBJ1-4; 8 bases agree with TRBD1. CDR3 length equals 16 residues. Germline V lookup: CDR1 LNHDA, CDR2 SQIVND (reference sequence). After removal of 7 bases from V and 6 bases from J, the junction contained 13 bases not matched to a gene. Using reference TRBV19 and TRBJ1-4 for the parts outside the CDR3, the full variable domain is DGGITQSPKYLFRKEGQNVTLSCEQNLNHDAMYWYRQDPGQGLRLIYYSQIVNDFQKGDIAEGYSVSREKKESFPLTVTSAQKNPTAFYLCASTHGTGGQYEKLFFGSGTQLSVL.

V and J are TRBV5-1 and TRBJ1-2; 10 bases line up with TRBD1. Germline loops: CDR1 SGHRS, CDR2 YFSETQ. This CDR3 has 15 amino acids. Trimming cost V 0 bases and J 8 bases; bases outside gene matches: 7. The CDR3 sequence: CASSLAPGQGLGYTF. DNA for the CDR3: TGCGCCAGCAGCTTGGCCCCGGGACAGGGGCTCGGCTACACCTTC.

This clone was counted only a few times. The chain links TRBV11-3 to TRBJ2-5; tentatively, D is TRBD2 (7 bases). Germline CDR1 and CDR2: SGHNT and YENEEA. The length of the CDR3 is 13 residues. The V end lost 8 bases, the J end lost 5 bases, and 15 bases lay between the germline ends. The CDR3 is CASSRRGRETQYF. The DNA of the CDR3 is TGTGCCAGCTCCCGGCGGGGGCGGGAGACCCAGTACTTC.

The CDR3 spells CASSYQTGDYGYTF. CDR3 DNA sequence: TGCGCCAGCAGCTATCAGACAGGGGACTATGGCTACACCTTC. The chain uses TRBV5-1 and TRBJ1-2; 8 bases line up with TRBD1. Germline V gene sequence: CDR1 SGHRS, CDR2 YFSETQ. Trimming took 3 bases from V and 3 from J; bases not matched to a gene: 4. This CDR3 has 14 residues.

The gene calls are TRBV19 and TRBJ1-2; maybe TRBD1 (6 bases). CDR3 length: 14 residues. V gave up 3 bases and J gave up 7 bases, with 15 bases separating them. CDR1 is LNHDA and CDR2 is SQIVND in the germline V gene (reference sequence). The CDR3 sequence is CASSINRDVGGYTF. The CDR3 DNA sequence: TGTGCCAGTAGTATCAACAGGGATGTAGGTGGCTACACCTTC.

The rearrangement joins TRBV10-1 to TRBJ2-2, with 9 positions matching TRBD1. The germline V gene encodes CDR1 WNHNN and CDR2 SYGVQD (reference sequence). This CDR3 comprises 13 residues. V dropped 6 bases and J dropped 5; count of bases not matched to a gene: 1. Here the CDR3 DNA reads TGCGCCAGCAGAGGACAGGGGACCGGGGAGCTGTTTTTT. Translating it yields CASRGQGTGELFF.

The chain couples TRBV2 to TRBJ2-1; unclear D gene. CDR1 SNHLY and CDR2 FYNNEI come from the germline V gene. The V gene lost 6 bases and the J gene lost 8 bases, with 8 bases spanning the gap. The CDR3 length is 11 residues. The CDR3 bases are TGTGCCAGCAGCCGGACCGATGAGCAGTTCTTC. This gives the protein CASSRTDEQFF. The full variable domain, with the rest looked up from reference TRBV2 and TRBJ2-1, is EPEVTQTPSHQVTQMGQEVILRCVPISNHLYFYWYRQILGQKVEFLVSFYNNEISEKSEIFDDQFSVERPDGSNFTLKIRSTKLEDSAMYFCASSRTDEQFFGPGTRLTVL.

The rearrangement joins TRBV5-1 to TRBJ2-7, with D maybe TRBD1 (6 bases). Deletions cut 2 bases from V and 2 bases from J, with 14 bases between. Germline CDR1 SGHRS, CDR2 YFSETQ. The CDR3 is 15 residues long. The CDR3 here is CASSFRPGDTYEQYF. As DNA, the CDR3 is TGCGCCAGCAGCTTTAGACCAGGGGACACCTACGAGCAGTACTTC.

This clone occurred once. The chain combines TRBV5-1 with TRBJ2-5; TRBD1 might be the D (7 bases). Germline V gene data show CDR1 as SGHRS and CDR2 as YFSETQ. V lost 4 bases, J lost 2 bases, and 21 bases lay in between. The CDR3 sequence is 17 residues long. The CDR3 reads CASSHPRQGGGQETQYF. DNA for the CDR3: TGCGCCAGCAGCCACCCCCGACAGGGAGGAGGGCAAGAGACCCAGTACTTC.

The rearrangement links TRBV27 to TRBJ2-2; unclear D gene. Per germline, CDR1 MNHEY and CDR2 SMNVEV (reference sequence). Between the trimmed V and J ends, which lost 5 bases and 7 bases, there was a span of 8 bases. This CDR3 has 12 amino acids. The CDR3 DNA reads as TGTGCCAGCAGTCCCCCGGGCGGGGAGCTGTTTTTT. Translated, it gives CASSPPGGELFF.

The V call is TRBV21-1, the J call TRBJ1-5. TRBV21-1 is designated a pseudogene. The CDR3 spans 14 residues. As DNA, the CDR3 is TGTGCCAGCAGCAAAGTGAGGCGGCATCAGCCCCAGCATTTT. Its translation is CASSKVRRHQPQHF.

This chain links TRBV5-1 with TRBJ1-2; D is undetermined. V shed 2 bases and J shed 0 bases, with 8 bases lying between them. The CDR3 contains 14 residues. Looked up from germline, CDR1 is SGHRS and CDR2 is YFSETQ. The CDR3 coding sequence is TGCGCCAGCAGCTTAGCACAGCCTAACTATGGCTACACCTTC. It translates to CASSLAQPNYGYTF.

The rearrangement links TRBV5-1 to TRBJ1-2, with D unclear. There are 15 residues in the CDR3. The germline V gene has CDR1 SGHRS and CDR2 YFSETQ. Trimming left V 0 bases short and J 3 bases short, with 12 bases between. CDR3 DNA sequence: TGCGCCAGCAGCTTGGCCTTCGGAAGGGACTATGGCTACACCTTC. This codes for CASSLAFGRDYGYTF.

The chain joins TRBV19 to TRBJ2-5; tentatively, D is TRBD1 (6 bases). The length of the CDR3 is 14 residues. V was cut by 4 bases and J by 5 bases, with 14 bases left in between. The germline gives CDR1 LNHDA, CDR2 SQIVND (reference sequence). The chain's CDR3 is CASSRLGADETQYF. The DNA for the CDR3 is TGTGCCAGTAGTAGGTTGGGGGCTGACGAGACCCAGTACTTC.

The chain links TRBV19 to TRBJ2-2; the D is unclear. The V and J ends lost 4 bases and 9 bases respectively, with 18 bases between them. CDR3 length: 15 residues. Germline lookup yields CDR1 LNHDA and CDR2 SQIVND (reference sequence). The CDR3 is CASSTREPTVRELFF. As DNA, the CDR3 is TGTGCCAGTAGTACCCGCGAGCCAACAGTAAGGGAGCTGTTTTTT.

The V call is TRBV18, the J call TRBJ2-3, with 13 positions matching TRBD2. With V trimmed by 6 bases and J by 7 bases, 7 bases remained unmatched. Germline lookup yields CDR1 KGHSH and CDR2 LQKENI. The CDR3 spans 15 residues. The CDR3 DNA reads as TGTGCCAGCTCCTCGGGACTAGCGGGGCCCTATACGCAGTATTTT. Protein sequence: CASSSGLAGPYTQYF.

This clone appeared a few times. V and J are TRBV5-1 and TRBJ2-7; 8 bases are a match to TRBD1. The germline CDR1 and CDR2 sequences are SGHRS and YFSETQ. The CDR3 loop spans 16 amino acids. V gave up 1 base and J gave up 12 bases; unmatched junction bases: 18. CDR3 sequence reads: CASSLISGRGPSKWYF. The CDR3 DNA is TGCGCCAGCAGCTTGATTTCGGGCAGGGGGCCGTCTAAATGGTACTTC.

The chain recombines TRBV6-5 with TRBJ1-5, with D unresolved. The CDR3 has 15 residues. CDR1 and CDR2 from the germline V gene are MNHEY and SVGAGI. Between the trimmed V and J ends, which lost 6 bases and 9 bases, there was a span of 21 bases. CDR3 protein: CASSRTPGRDGPQHF. CDR3 sequence (DNA): TGTGCCAGCAGCCGTACCCCGGGCCGGGATGGGCCCCAGCATTTT.

This chain connects TRBV5-4 to TRBJ1-2; possibly TRBD1 for D (6 bases). The CDR3 spans 14 residues. Germline values: CDR1 SGHNT, CDR2 YYREEE (reference sequence). Trimming removed 2 bases at V and 3 bases at J, with 11 bases between. The CDR3, as DNA: TGTGCCAGCAGCTTCGGAGGGGGAGACTATGGCTACACCTTC. It specifies CASSFGGGDYGYTF.